What follows are 21 T cell receptor beta chains derived from one specimen sequenced in a study of blood T cell repertoires in COVID-19. Using immunoSEQ multiplex PCR, the repertoire was profiled, and TCRdb retains in-frame clones only, with some absent. The sample holds about 67,000 clones, roughly 90% seen once. The sample was peripheral blood. The receptors derive from a man aged 50 to 59 with active COVID-19.

The chain uses TRBV27 and TRBJ1-6; maybe TRBD1 (6 bases). The V and J ends lost 6 bases and 0 bases respectively, with 15 bases between them. The length of the CDR3 is 17 residues. Germline V gives CDR1 MNHEY, CDR2 SMNVEV (reference sequence). CDR3 nucleotide sequence: TGTGCCAGCAGAACCGACAGGACGAGCTCCTATAATTCACCCCTCCACTTT. It is translated as CASRTDRTSSYNSPLHF.

The rearrangement uses TRBV28 and TRBJ2-5, with D possibly TRBD2 on 5 matching bases. The V gene lost 8 bases and the J gene lost 3 bases, with 13 bases spanning the gap. The CDR3 length is 13 residues. Germline V gene sequence: CDR1 MDHEN, CDR2 SYDVKM. This CDR3 is CASEREIEETQYF. The CDR3 DNA follows: TGTGCCAGCGAACGGGAAATCGAAGAGACCCAGTACTTC.

This clone was observed once. This sequence joins TRBV28 and TRBJ1-4, with D perhaps TRBD1 (5 bases). With 3 bases removed from V and 8 bases from J, the gap between germline ends came to 13 bases. Per germline, CDR1 MDHEN and CDR2 SYDVKM. This CDR3 has 14 residues. CDR3 nucleotide sequence: TGTGCCAGCAGTTTTAGTCAGGGTGGGGAAAAACTGTTTTTT. It yields the protein CASSFSQGGEKLFF.

The rearrangement joins TRBV7-2 to TRBJ2-2, with D perhaps TRBD2 (6 bases). The V end lost 1 base, the J end lost 1 base, and 10 bases lay between the germline ends. Germline CDR1 SGHTA, CDR2 FQGNSA. The CDR3 sequence is 16 residues long. The CDR3 reads CASSLERAQNTGELFF. The CDR3 nucleotides are TGTGCCAGCAGCTTAGAGCGGGCCCAGAACACCGGGGAGCTGTTTTTT.

This CDR3 is CASSLPLGGAEETQYF. The CDR3 nucleotides are TGTGCCAGCAGCTTGCCGCTGGGGGGGGCTGAAGAGACCCAGTACTTC. The chain is built from TRBV5-4 and TRBJ2-5, with D maybe TRBD2 (7 bases). CDR1 is SGHNT and CDR2 is YYREEE in the germline V gene (reference sequence). Trimming pared 1 base from V and 3 bases from J, leaving 16 bases between. The CDR3 has 16 amino acids.

The chain has TRBV7-8 and TRBJ2-4, with 12 bases identical to TRBD2. The CDR3 has 16 residues. Germline V CDR1 and CDR2: SGHVS, FQNEAQ. With V trimmed by 1 base and J by 6 bases, 4 bases remained unmatched. CDR3 DNA sequence: TGTGCCAGCAGCTTAGACTGGGGACTAGCGGGAAACATTCAGTACTTC. Its protein product is CASSLDWGLAGNIQYF.

The chain employs TRBV20-1 and TRBJ1-1; possibly TRBD1 for D (5 bases). The length of the CDR3 is 11 residues. From germline, CDR1 is DFQATT and CDR2 SNEGSKA (reference sequence). The ends were cut back, 6 bases at V and 6 bases at J, with 11 bases in the middle. For the CDR3, the DNA is TGCAGTGCCAAGGGACTTTCTGAAGCTTTCTTT. The encoded protein is CSAKGLSEAFF.

This chain uses TRBV5-1 with TRBJ1-2; 10 positions match TRBD1. This CDR3 comprises 16 residues. Trimming removed 0 bases from V and 5 bases from J; junction bases left unmatched: 7. Germline CDR1 is SGHRS and CDR2 is YFSETQ. CDR3 coding DNA: TGCGCCAGCAGCTTGGGGGTTGGGACAGGGGCATATGGCTACACCTTC. This gives the protein CASSLGVGTGAYGYTF.

The J gene is TRBJ1-1, the V gene TRBV2, with D unresolved. Trimming shortened V by 6 bases and J by 3 bases, and 5 bases separated the two germline ends. This CDR3 region has 11 residues. Germline V gene sequence: CDR1 SNHLY, CDR2 FYNNEI. Here the CDR3 reads CASRAHTEAFF. The CDR3 coding sequence is TGTGCCAGCAGAGCACACACTGAAGCTTTCTTT. Combining the CDR3 with reference TRBV2 and TRBJ1-1 gives the whole variable domain EPEVTQTPSHQVTQMGQEVILRCVPISNHLYFYWYRQILGQKVEFLVSFYNNEISEKSEIFDDQFSVERPDGSNFTLKIRSTKLEDSAMYFCASRAHTEAFFGQGTRLTVV.

This clone was seen once. V usage is TRBV7-3 and J usage is TRBJ2-2; D is unresolved. V was clipped by 0 bases and J by 6 bases, with 11 bases between them. The CDR3 extends over 15 amino acids. Germline lookup yields CDR1 SGHTA and CDR2 FQGTGA. CDR3 coding DNA: TGTGCCAGCAGCTTAACGATGTCTAGATCCGGGGAGCTGTTTTTT. Protein: CASSLTMSRSGELFF.

V is TRBV19 and J is TRBJ2-5; 7 bases line up with TRBD1. V lost 5 bases to trimming and J lost 2 bases; unmatched junction nucleotides: 5. The CDR3 runs to 14 residues. Germline assignment: CDR1 LNHDA and CDR2 SQIVND (reference sequence). The CDR3, as DNA: TGTGCCAGTAGTCGCCAGGGACAGCAAGAGACCCAGTACTTC. This sequence encodes CASSRQGQQETQYF. The whole variable domain, remainder taken from reference TRBV19 and TRBJ2-5, is DGGITQSPKYLFRKEGQNVTLSCEQNLNHDAMYWYRQDPGQGLRLIYYSQIVNDFQKGDIAEGYSVSREKKESFPLTVTSAQKNPTAFYLCASSRQGQQETQYFGPGTRLLVL.

This clone was detected once. The chain carries TRBV7-7 and TRBJ2-1; 7 positions agree with TRBD2. This CDR3 region has 18 residues. Germline V gene data show CDR1 as SSHAT and CDR2 as FNYEAQ (reference sequence). J lost 7 bases, V lost 1 base, and 16 bases had no gene match. In nucleotides, the CDR3 is TGTGCCAGCAGCTTAGGGCTTTGGGGGGAGGGCCAAGCAAATGAGCAGTTCTTC. This encodes CASSLGLWGEGQANEQFF.

The rearrangement joins TRBV24-1 to TRBJ2-3, with a possible D match to TRBD1 (5 bases). Germline lookup yields CDR1 KGHDR and CDR2 SFDVKD. The CDR3 loop spans 16 amino acids. Trimming left V 4 bases short and J 6 bases short, with 19 bases between. CDR3 sequence reads: CATSEPQGNSLDTQYF. The CDR3 bases are TGTGCCACCAGTGAGCCCCAGGGTAATTCGCTCGATACGCAGTATTTT.

The chain combines TRBV7-3 with TRBJ2-5; D unclear. Germline-derived CDR1 and CDR2 are SGHTA and FQGTGA. V lost 0 bases and J 4 bases, leaving 12 bases between the germline ends. The CDR3 spans 15 residues. The CDR3 loop is CASSLTAGLRETQYF. CDR3 bases: TGTGCCAGCAGCTTAACAGCAGGTCTGCGAGAGACCCAGTACTTC.

The CDR3 reads CASSLVAGVTDTQYF. As DNA, the CDR3 is TGTGCCAGCAGCTTAGTTGCCGGAGTCACAGATACGCAGTATTTT. The chain joins TRBV11-3 to TRBJ2-3; D unresolved. Germline V CDR1 and CDR2: SGHNT, YENEEA. Trimming took 1 base from V and 2 from J, leaving 10 bases between them. The CDR3 totals 15 residues. Full variable domain (rest looked up from reference TRBV11-3 and TRBJ2-3): EAGVVQSPRYKIIEKKQPVAFWCNPISGHNTLYWYLQNLGQGPELLIRYENEEAVDDSQLPKDRFSAERLKGVDSTLKIQPAELGDSAVYLCASSLVAGVTDTQYFGPGTRLTVL.

The rearrangement links TRBV5-8 to TRBJ1-5, with 7 nucleotides matching TRBD1. V lost 4 bases to trimming and J lost 4 bases; unmatched junction nucleotides: 8. Per germline, CDR1 SGHTS and CDR2 YDEGEE. The CDR3 consists of 15 residues. The CDR3, as DNA: TGTGCCAGCAGCCTGGAGGGGGCTCGAAATCAGCCCCAGCATTTT. Amino acids: CASSLEGARNQPQHF.

V is TRBV10-3 and J is TRBJ2-5; 7 nucleotides agree with TRBD1. From germline, CDR1 is ENHRY and CDR2 SYGVKD. The CDR3 has 15 amino acids. V was clipped by 3 bases and J by 5 bases; unmatched bases: 9. This CDR3 reads CAISEGRQGVETQYF. CDR3 nucleotide sequence: TGTGCCATCAGTGAAGGAAGACAGGGAGTGGAGACCCAGTACTTC.

The V gene is TRBV18, the J gene TRBJ2-7; TRBD1 matches 8 bases. CDR3 size: 14 residues. Germline-derived CDR1 and CDR2 are KGHSH and LQKENI. V dropped 5 bases and J dropped 1; count of bases not matched to a gene: 4. The CDR3 protein is CASSTGTGSYEQYF. DNA for the CDR3: TGTGCCAGCTCAACCGGGACAGGATCCTACGAGCAGTACTTC. Based on the CDR3 plus reference TRBV18 and TRBJ2-7, the full variable domain is NAGVMQNPRHLVRRRGQEARLRCSPMKGHSHVYWYRQLPEEGLKFMVYLQKENIIDESGMPKERFSAEFPKEGPSILRIQQVVRGDSAAYFCASSTGTGSYEQYFGPGTRLTVT.

This clone was counted a few times. The gene calls are TRBV5-1 and TRBJ2-1; TRBD2 agrees at 11 bases. J was trimmed by 5 bases and V by 3 bases; bases with no gene match: 4. Germline V gene lookup returns CDR1 SGHRS and CDR2 YFSETQ. The CDR3 totals 15 residues. DNA for the CDR3: TGCGCCAGCAGCTATCTAGCGGGAGGTAACAATGAGCAGTTCTTC. Translating gives CASSYLAGGNNEQFF.

The rearrangement joins TRBV28 to TRBJ2-3; 7 bases match TRBD1. V was pared by 2 bases and J by 5 bases, with 4 bases of the junction left unmatched. Germline loops: CDR1 MDHEN, CDR2 SYDVKM. The CDR3 sequence is 14 residues long. Here the CDR3 DNA reads TGTGCCAGCAGTTTAACAGGGGTTGAAGATACGCAGTATTTT. Protein product: CASSLTGVEDTQYF.

V is TRBV6-1 and J is TRBJ2-3; D unclear. V dropped 6 bases and J dropped 6 bases, with 7 bases sitting between them. The CDR3 consists of 11 residues. Germline loops: CDR1 MNHNS, CDR2 SASEGT. Here the CDR3 reads CASSPGDTQYF. The CDR3, as DNA: TGTGCCAGCAGCCCCGGGGATACGCAGTATTTT.